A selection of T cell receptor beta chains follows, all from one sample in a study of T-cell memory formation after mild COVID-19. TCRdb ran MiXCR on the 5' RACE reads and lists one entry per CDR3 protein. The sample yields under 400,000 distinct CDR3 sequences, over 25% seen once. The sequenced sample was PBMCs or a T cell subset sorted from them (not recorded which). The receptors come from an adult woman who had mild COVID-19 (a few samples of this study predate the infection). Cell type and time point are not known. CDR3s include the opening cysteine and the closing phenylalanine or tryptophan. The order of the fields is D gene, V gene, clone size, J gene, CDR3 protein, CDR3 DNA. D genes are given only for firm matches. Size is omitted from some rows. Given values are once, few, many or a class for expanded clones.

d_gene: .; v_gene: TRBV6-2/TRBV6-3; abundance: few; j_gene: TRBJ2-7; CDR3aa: CASSYRHPYEQYF; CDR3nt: TGTGCCAGCAGTTATCGGCACCCCTACGAGCAGTACTTC
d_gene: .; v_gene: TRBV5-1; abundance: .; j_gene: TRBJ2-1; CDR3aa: CASSGMEVYSYNEQFF; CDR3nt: TGCGCCAGCAGTGGGATGGAGGTATACTCCTACAATGAGCAGTTCTTC
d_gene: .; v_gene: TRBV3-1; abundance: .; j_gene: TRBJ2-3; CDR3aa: CASSQGWGGDTQYF; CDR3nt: TGTGCCAGCAGCCAAGGGTGGGGAGGAGATACGCAGTATTTT
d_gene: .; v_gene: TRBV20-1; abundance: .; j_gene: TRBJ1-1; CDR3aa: CSARGQFHTEAFF; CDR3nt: TGCAGTGCTAGAGGACAGTTTCACACTGAAGCTTTCTTT
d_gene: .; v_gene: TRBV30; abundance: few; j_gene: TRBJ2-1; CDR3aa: CAWRRLGDNEQFF; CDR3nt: TGTGCCTGGAGAAGACTAGGGGACAATGAGCAGTTCTTC
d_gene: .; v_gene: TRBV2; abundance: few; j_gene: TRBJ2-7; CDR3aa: CASSEIGTPLEQYF; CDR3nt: TGTGCCAGCAGTGAAATCGGGACGCCCCTCGAGCAGTACTTC
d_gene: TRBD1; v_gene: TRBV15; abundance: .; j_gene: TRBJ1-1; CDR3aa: CATSRTGGGRAFF; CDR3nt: TGTGCCACCAGCAGGACAGGGGGCGGAAGAGCTTTCTTT
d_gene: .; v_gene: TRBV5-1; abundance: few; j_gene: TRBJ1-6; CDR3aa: CASSIRTEDSPLHF; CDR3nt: TGCGCCAGCAGCATCAGGACAGAGGACTCACCCCTCCACTTT
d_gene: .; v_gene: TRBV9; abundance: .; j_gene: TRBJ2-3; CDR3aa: CASSVAGSTFGDTQYF; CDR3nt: TGTGCCAGCAGCGTAGCAGGTTCCACGTTTGGAGATACGCAGTATTTT
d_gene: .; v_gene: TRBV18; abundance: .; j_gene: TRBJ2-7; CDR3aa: CASSPQDPGHGYEQYF; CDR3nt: TGTGCCAGCTCACCGCAGGATCCGGGACACGGGTACGAGCAGTACTTC
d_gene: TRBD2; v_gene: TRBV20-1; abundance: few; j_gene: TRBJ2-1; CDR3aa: CSARLAGRASSYNEQFF; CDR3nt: TGCAGTGCGAGACTAGCGGGCCGAGCCAGCTCCTACAATGAGCAGTTCTTC
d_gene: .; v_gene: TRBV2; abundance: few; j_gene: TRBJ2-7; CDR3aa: CASSAISYEQYF; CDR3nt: TGTGCCAGCAGCGCTATTTCCTACGAGCAGTACTTC
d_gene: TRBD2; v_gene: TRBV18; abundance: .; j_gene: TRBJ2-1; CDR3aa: CASSPWEGAGYNEQFF; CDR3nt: TGTGCCAGCTCACCCTGGGAGGGAGCTGGGTACAATGAGCAGTTCTTC
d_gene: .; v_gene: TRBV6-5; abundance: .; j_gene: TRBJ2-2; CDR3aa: CASSYSGRSSGELFF; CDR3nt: TGTGCCAGCAGTTACTCGGGGAGGAGTTCCGGGGAGCTGTTTTTT
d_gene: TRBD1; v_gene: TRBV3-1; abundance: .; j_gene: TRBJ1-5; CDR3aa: CASSPTGWNQPQHF; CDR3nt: TGTGCCAGCAGCCCGACAGGGTGGAATCAGCCCCAGCATTTT
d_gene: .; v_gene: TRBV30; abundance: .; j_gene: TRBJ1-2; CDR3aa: CAWSVSWKNGYTF; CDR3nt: TGTGCCTGGAGTGTATCTTGGAAAAATGGCTACACCTTC
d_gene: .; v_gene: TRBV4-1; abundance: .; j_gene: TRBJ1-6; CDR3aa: CASSQAGQLNSPLHF; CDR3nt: TGCGCCAGCAGCCAAGCCGGACAGCTTAATTCACCCCTCCACTTT
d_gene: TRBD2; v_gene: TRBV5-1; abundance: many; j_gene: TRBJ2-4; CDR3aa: CASTFTGGGKNIQYF; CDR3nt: TGCGCCAGCACTTTCACGGGAGGCGGCAAAAACATTCAGTACTTC
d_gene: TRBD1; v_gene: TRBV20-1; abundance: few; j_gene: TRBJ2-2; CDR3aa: CSARTTGGFNTGELFF; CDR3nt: TGCAGTGCTAGAACAACAGGGGGCTTCAACACCGGGGAGCTGTTTTTT
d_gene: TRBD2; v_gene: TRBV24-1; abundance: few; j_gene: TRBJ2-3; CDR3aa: CATSDPGTSGADTQYF; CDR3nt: TGTGCCACCAGTGATCCCGGGACCAGCGGGGCAGATACGCAGTATTTT
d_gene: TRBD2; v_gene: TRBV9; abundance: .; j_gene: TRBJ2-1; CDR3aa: CASSSLGTAGVIHEQFF; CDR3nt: TGTGCCAGCAGCTCTCTCGGGACGGCGGGAGTAATCCATGAGCAGTTCTTC
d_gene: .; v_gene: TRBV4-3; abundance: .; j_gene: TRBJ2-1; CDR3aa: CASSLGTGGDNEQFF; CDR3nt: TGCGCCAGCAGCCTGGGAACAGGGGGGGACAATGAGCAGTTCTTC
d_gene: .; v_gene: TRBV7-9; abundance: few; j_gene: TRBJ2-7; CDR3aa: CASSDYPTGTSPYEQYF; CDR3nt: TGTGCCAGCAGCGACTACCCAACCGGGACCTCGCCCTACGAGCAGTACTTC
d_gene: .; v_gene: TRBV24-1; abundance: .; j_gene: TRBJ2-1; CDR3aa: CATGTPIKDEQFF; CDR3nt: TGTGCCACCGGGACCCCGATCAAGGATGAGCAGTTCTTC
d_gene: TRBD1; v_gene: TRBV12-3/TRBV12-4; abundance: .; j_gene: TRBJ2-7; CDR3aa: CASREDRGAYEQYF; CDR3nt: TGTGCCAGCAGGGAGGACAGGGGTGCCTACGAGCAGTACTTC
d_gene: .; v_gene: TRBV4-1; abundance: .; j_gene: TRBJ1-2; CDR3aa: CASRALGLANYGYTF; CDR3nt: TGCGCCAGCAGGGCCTTGGGCCTTGCTAACTATGGCTACACCTTC
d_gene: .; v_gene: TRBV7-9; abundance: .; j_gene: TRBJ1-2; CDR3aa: CASSLAVREGHGYTF; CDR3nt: TGTGCCAGCAGCTTAGCGGTCAGGGAAGGTCATGGCTACACCTTC
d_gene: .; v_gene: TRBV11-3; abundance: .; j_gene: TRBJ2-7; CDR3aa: CASSPPWRGAYEQYF; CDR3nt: TGTGCCAGCAGCCCCCCCTGGAGGGGGGCCTACGAGCAGTACTTC
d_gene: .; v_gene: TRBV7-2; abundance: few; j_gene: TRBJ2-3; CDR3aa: CATWDPGTTDTQYF; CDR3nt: TGTGCCACCTGGGACCCAGGGACCACAGATACGCAGTATTTT
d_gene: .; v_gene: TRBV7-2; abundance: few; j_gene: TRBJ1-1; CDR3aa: CASSLLSGTPLENTEAFF; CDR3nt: TGTGCCAGCAGCTTACTCTCGGGGACCCCCCTCGAAAACACTGAAGCTTTCTTT
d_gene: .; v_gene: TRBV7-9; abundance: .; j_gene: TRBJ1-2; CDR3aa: CASTAWTVRYGYTF; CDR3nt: TGTGCCAGCACCGCGTGGACGGTACGCTATGGCTACACCTTC
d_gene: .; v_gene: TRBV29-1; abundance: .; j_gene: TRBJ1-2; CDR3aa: CSVERGGGYTF; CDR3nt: TGCAGCGTTGAAAGGGGAGGTGGCTACACCTTC
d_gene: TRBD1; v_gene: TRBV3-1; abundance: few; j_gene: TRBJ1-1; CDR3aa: CASSPGGQGGNTEAFF; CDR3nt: TGTGCCAGCAGCCCCGGGGGACAGGGCGGGAACACTGAAGCTTTCTTT
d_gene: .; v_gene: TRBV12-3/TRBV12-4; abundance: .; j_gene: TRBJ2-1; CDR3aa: CASRGGKHNEQFF; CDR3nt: TGTGCCAGCAGAGGCGGGAAGCATAATGAGCAGTTCTTC
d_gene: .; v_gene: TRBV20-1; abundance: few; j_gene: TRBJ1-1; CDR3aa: CSASSGHTEAFF; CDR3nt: TGCAGTGCTAGTTCAGGGCACACTGAAGCTTTCTTT
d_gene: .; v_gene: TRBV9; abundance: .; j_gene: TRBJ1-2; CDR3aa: CASSRNTGGYTF; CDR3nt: TGTGCCAGCAGCAGAAACACGGGGGGCTACACCTTC
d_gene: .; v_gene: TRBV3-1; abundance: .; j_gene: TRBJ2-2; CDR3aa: CASSPRYTGELFF; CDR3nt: TGTGCCAGCAGTCCGAGGTACACCGGGGAGCTGTTTTTT
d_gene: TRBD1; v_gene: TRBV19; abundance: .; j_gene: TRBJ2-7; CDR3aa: CASTPQGQGYEQYF; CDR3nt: TGTGCCAGTACCCCACAAGGACAGGGCTACGAGCAGTACTTC
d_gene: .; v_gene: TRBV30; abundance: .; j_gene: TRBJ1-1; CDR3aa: CAWRMIPDTEAFF; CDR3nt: TGTGCCTGGAGAATGATCCCGGACACTGAAGCTTTCTTT
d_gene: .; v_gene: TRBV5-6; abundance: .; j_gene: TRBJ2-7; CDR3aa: CASSLGQSAEQYF; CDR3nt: TGTGCCAGCAGCTTGGGACAGTCCGCCGAGCAGTACTTC
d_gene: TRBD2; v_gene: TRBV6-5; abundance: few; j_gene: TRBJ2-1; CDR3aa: CASRWTSGSDHEQFF; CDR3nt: TGTGCCAGCAGGTGGACTAGCGGGAGTGATCATGAGCAGTTCTTC
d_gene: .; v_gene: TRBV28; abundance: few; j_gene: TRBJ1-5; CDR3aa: CASSLGTIQPQHF; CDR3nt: TGTGCCAGCAGTTTGGGAACCATTCAGCCCCAGCATTTT
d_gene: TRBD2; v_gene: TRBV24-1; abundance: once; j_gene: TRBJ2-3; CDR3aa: CATSDPTSGRPADTQYF; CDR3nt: TGTGCCACCAGTGATCCGACTAGCGGGAGGCCAGCTGATACGCAGTATTTT
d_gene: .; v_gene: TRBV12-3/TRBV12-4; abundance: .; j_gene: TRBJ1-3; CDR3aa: CASSSGTWLRSGNTIYF; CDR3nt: TGTGCCAGCAGTTCCGGGACCTGGCTTCGATCTGGAAACACCATATATTTT
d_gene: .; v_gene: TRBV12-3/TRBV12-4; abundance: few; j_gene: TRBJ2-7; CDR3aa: CASSLLSGDEQYF; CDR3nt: TGTGCCAGCAGTCTGCTTTCGGGAGACGAGCAGTACTTC
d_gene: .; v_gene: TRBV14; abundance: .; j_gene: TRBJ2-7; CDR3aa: CASSHDSSYEQYF; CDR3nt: TGTGCCAGCAGCCACGACAGCTCCTACGAGCAGTACTTC
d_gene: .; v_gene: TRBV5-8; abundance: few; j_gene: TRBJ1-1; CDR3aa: CASSLWGVGLNTEAFF; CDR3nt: TGTGCCAGCAGCTTGTGGGGGGTCGGATTGAACACTGAAGCTTTCTTT
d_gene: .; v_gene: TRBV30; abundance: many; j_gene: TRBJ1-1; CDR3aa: CAWSVWLNTEAFF; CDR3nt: TGTGCCTGGAGTGTCTGGCTGAACACTGAAGCTTTCTTT
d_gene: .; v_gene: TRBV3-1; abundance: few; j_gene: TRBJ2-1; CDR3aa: CASSHLQGNEQFF; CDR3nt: TGTGCCAGCAGCCATCTCCAGGGGAACGAGCAGTTCTTC
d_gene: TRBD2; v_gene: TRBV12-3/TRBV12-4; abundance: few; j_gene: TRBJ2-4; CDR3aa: CASSFGGGDIQYF; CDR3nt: TGTGCCAGCAGTTTCGGGGGAGGGGACATTCAGTACTTC
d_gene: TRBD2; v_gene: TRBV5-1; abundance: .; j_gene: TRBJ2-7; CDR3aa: CASSPRDSLAGGPPEQYF; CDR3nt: TGCGCCAGCAGCCCGCGGGATTCACTAGCGGGGGGGCCCCCCGAGCAGTACTTC
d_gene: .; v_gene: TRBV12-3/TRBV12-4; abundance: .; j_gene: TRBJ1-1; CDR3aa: CASSQRGNTEAFF; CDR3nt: TGTGCCAGCAGCCAAAGGGGGAACACTGAAGCTTTCTTT
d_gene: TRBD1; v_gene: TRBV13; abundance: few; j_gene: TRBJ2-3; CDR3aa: CASSSRQGWTDTQYF; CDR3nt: TGTGCCAGCAGCTCTCGACAGGGCTGGACAGATACGCAGTATTTT
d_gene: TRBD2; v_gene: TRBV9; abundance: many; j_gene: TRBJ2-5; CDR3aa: CASSVTSGPETQYF; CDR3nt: TGTGCCAGCAGCGTGACTAGCGGGCCAGAGACCCAGTACTTC